The text below deals with one T cell receptor (beta chain). Its antigen target is currently unknown. Per-base qualities were not stored, and no clone one base away is much larger. After removal of 7 bases from V and 4 bases from J, the junction retains 7 bases not matched to a gene. From a lookup of the germline V gene (reference sequence), CDR1 and CDR2 are LNHDA and SQIVND. Spanning cysteine to phenylalanine, the CDR3 consists of 13 amino acids. The kept DNA is CDR3 alone, 39 bases in frame from the first base. Peripheral blood CD8+ and CD4+ T cells from healthy donors, Susac syndrome patients and multiple sclerosis patients were profiled using high-throughput TCR beta sequencing. The healthy donors served as controls matched for age and sex. CD8+ TEMRA cells were enriched by FACS, while bulk CD8+ and CD4+ T cells were purified by magnetic negative isolation. Blood was drawn into EDTA tubes, processed within 24 hours, and PBMCs were isolated by density gradient centrifugation. PBMCs intended for TCR sequencing were frozen in liquid nitrogen and were later thawed in a 37 degrees C water bath. The sorted or isolated CD4+, CD8+ and CD8+ TEMRA cells reached a purity of at least 90%.

These data originate in a study of CD8 T cells in Susac syndrome (dated by TCRdb to between 2018 and 2020). Regarding the research as a whole: The study used repertoire sequencing to test whether antigen drove CD8+ T cell activation and differentiation in Susac syndrome. General study outcomes and caveats: The number of individuals in the TCR sequencing and HLA analysis was acknowledged as relatively small.

RNA was extracted using the RNeasy kit, and roughly 0.45 to 1 microgram was reverse transcribed with random hexamers. The immunoSEQ multiplex PCR assay, covering 54 Vbeta and 13 Jbeta segments, was used to amplify TCR beta CDR3 regions. To correct PCR amplification bias, a synthetic template baseline was used for both primer optimization and computational correction. Per the source publication's procedure: Reads were annotated to V, D and J genes according to IMGT and were analyzed with immunoSEQ Analyzer, with only productive sequences retained. Clonality was calculated as one minus the Shannon entropy normalized by log2 of the number of productive unique sequences. For each patient and control, public and private clones were evaluated among the 100 most prevalent clones. Clones were defined as Susac-specific if absent from the healthy and MS cohorts, from 900 to 1,200 published viral clones and from other ImmuneACCESS disease sequences. TCRdb reanalyzed the raw reads on its own, using fastp at Q25 for trimming and MiXCR for clone calling, and kept in-frame beta chains. Rows are unified per CDR3 protein, each entry keeping the most common DNA and genes. For this entry, the V and J calls and clone size follow TCRdb and not the study's own pipeline. The sample table records roughly 130,000 distinct CDR3 sequences; nearly 95% of these occur just once. The ten biggest clones cover around 0.12% of the sample.

This clonotype originated in a human donor in good health. The sequencing sample was made of CD4+ T cells from PBMCs. Here the chain combines TRBV19 and TRBJ2-7, with 7 central nucleotides matching TRBD1. The DNA reads as follows: TGTGCCAGTACAAAGACAGGGACGTACGAGCAGTACTTC. Its protein reads: CASTKTGTYEQYF.